Each of the 30 T cell receptor beta chains below was sequenced from the same sample in a study of cytomegalovirus exposure and HLA in healthy donors. Method: immunoSEQ multiplex PCR; TCRdb's copy keeps in-frame clones and lacks some. The table records roughly 280,000 clones, 80% to 90% of them present only once. The sequencing input was PBMCs. The receptors come from a woman aged 18-30 years in good health and CMV-seronegative.

V usage is TRBV18 and J usage is TRBJ1-1; unclear D gene. The CDR3 extends over 13 amino acids. V shed 3 bases and J shed 4 bases, with 9 bases lying between them. From germline, CDR1 is KGHSH and CDR2 LQKENI. The CDR3 DNA reads TGTGCCAGCTCACCGGGTAGCCGCACTGAAGCTTTCTTT. It encodes CASSPGSRTEAFF.

The chain uses TRBV19 and TRBJ2-1; D perhaps matches TRBD1 (6 bases). The CDR3 length is 15 residues. With 1 base removed from V and 7 bases from J, the gap between germline ends came to 14 bases. CDR1 and CDR2 from the germline V gene are LNHDA and SQIVND (reference sequence). The chain's CDR3 is CASSIGQGPGNEQFF. CDR3 DNA sequence: TGTGCCAGTAGTATAGGTCAGGGGCCAGGTAATGAGCAGTTCTTC.

The chain recombines TRBV11-3 with TRBJ2-7, with 11 nucleotides matching TRBD2. Unmatched junction bases numbered 2, after V lost 0 bases and J lost 1 base. The CDR3 has 16 residues. Germline loops: CDR1 SGHNT, CDR2 YENEEA. The DNA for the CDR3 is TGTGCCAGCAGCTTAGAGACTAGCGGGGTATCCTACGAGCAGTACTTC. Its translation: CASSLETSGVSYEQYF.

The chain uses TRBV6-5 and TRBJ2-1; 11 nucleotides match TRBD1. After removal of 6 bases from V and 7 bases from J, the junction contained 5 bases not matched to a gene. The CDR3 consists of 14 residues. CDR1 and CDR2 (germline): MNHEY, SVGAGI. The CDR3 sequence is CASSPGTGGNEQFF. DNA for the CDR3: TGTGCCAGCAGCCCAGGGACAGGGGGAAATGAGCAGTTCTTC.

V is TRBV13 and J is TRBJ2-5, with 14 positions matching TRBD2. With V trimmed by 5 bases and J by 5 bases, 10 bases remained unmatched. There are 17 residues in the CDR3. CDR1 is PRHDT, CDR2 FYEKMQ, per germline (reference sequence). The CDR3 loop reads CASSPRTSGGPGETQYF. DNA for the CDR3: TGTGCCAGCAGCCCCCGGACTAGCGGGGGGCCGGGGGAGACCCAGTACTTC.

The chain is built from TRBV28 and TRBJ1-1, with no clear D. From germline, CDR1 is MDHEN and CDR2 SYDVKM. The CDR3 spans 14 residues. Trimming took off 6 bases at V and 1 base at J, with 12 bases between the two ends. DNA for the CDR3: TGTGCCAGCAGCCCCGGACGGGAGAACACTGAAGCTTTCTTT. The encoded protein is CASSPGRENTEAFF. The full variable domain, completed using reference TRBV28 and TRBJ1-1, is DVKVTQSSRYLVKRTGEKVFLECVQDMDHENMFWYRQDPGLGLRLIYFSYDVKMKEKGDIPEGYSVSREKKERFSLILESASTNQTSMYLCASSPGRENTEAFFGQGTRLTVV.

The gene calls are TRBV6-5 and TRBJ2-2, with D perhaps matching TRBD1 (6 bases). Germline V lookup: CDR1 MNHEY, CDR2 SVGAGI. CDR3 length equals 15 residues. With 0 bases removed from V and 6 bases from J, the gap between germline ends came to 11 bases. The CDR3 protein is CASSYSFSGAGELFF. The DNA of the CDR3 is TGTGCCAGCAGTTACTCGTTTTCAGGGGCCGGGGAGCTGTTTTTT.

This chain uses TRBV29-1 with TRBJ2-2; a weak D match, TRBD2 (7 bases). CDR1 and CDR2 from the germline V gene are SQVTM and ANQGSEA. The CDR3 covers 16 residues. V lost 1 base, J lost 5 bases, and 17 bases lay in between. As DNA, the CDR3 is TGCAGCGTTGAAGGGTGGTCAGGGAGGGGGACCGGGGAGCTGTTTTTT. Translated: CSVEGWSGRGTGELFF.

The chain carries TRBV6-1 and TRBJ2-5; possibly TRBD2 for D (6 bases). From germline, CDR1 is MNHNS and CDR2 SASEGT. This CDR3 comprises 14 residues. V lost 1 base and J 1 base, leaving 7 bases between the germline ends. The CDR3 reads CASSEGRGQETQYF. CDR3 nucleotides: TGTGCCAGCAGTGAAGGGAGGGGCCAAGAGACCCAGTACTTC.

The V call is TRBV11-2, the J call TRBJ2-1, with 10 bases aligning to TRBD2. V dropped 1 base and J dropped 8; count of bases not matched to a gene: 5. Germline V gene lookup returns CDR1 SGHAT and CDR2 FQNNGV. There are 15 residues in the CDR3. CDR3 sequence: CASSLVAGGVYEQFF. The CDR3 DNA is TGTGCCAGCAGCTTAGTAGCGGGGGGCGTGTATGAGCAGTTCTTC.

The chain uses TRBV30 and TRBJ1-5; perhaps TRBD1 as D (5 bases). V lost 0 bases, J lost 6 bases, and 9 bases lay in between. This CDR3 is built from 13 residues. Germline V gene data show CDR1 as GTSNPN and CDR2 as SVGIG (reference sequence). In DNA, the CDR3 is TGTGCCTGGAGTGTACAGGAAGGTCAGCCCCAGCATTTT. Its translation: CAWSVQEGQPQHF.

CDR3 coding DNA: TGTGCCAGCAGTCAGGGACAGGGAGGCACTGAAGCTTTCTTT. As protein: CASSQGQGGTEAFF. V and J are TRBV28 and TRBJ1-1, with 9 bases lining up with TRBD1. The V segment lost 5 bases and the J segment 4 bases; nucleotides outside the gene matches: 5. The CDR3 contains 14 residues. From germline, CDR1 is MDHEN and CDR2 SYDVKM.

This chain uses TRBV7-8 with TRBJ2-1; 10 bases agree with TRBD2. Per germline, CDR1 SGHVS and CDR2 FQNEAQ. The CDR3 extends over 15 amino acids. The trim removed 5 bases at V and 8 bases at J, leaving 9 bases unmatched. The CDR3 nucleotides are TGTGCCAGCAGCGAAAGCGGGGGGGCGTCCTATGAGCAGTTCTTC. Encoded protein: CASSESGGASYEQFF.

The chain couples TRBV6-5 to TRBJ2-7, with 7 bases fitting TRBD2. V trimming: 6 bases; J trimming: 3 bases; junction bases outside the gene matches: 11. The germline V gene encodes CDR1 MNHEY and CDR2 SVGAGI. The CDR3 contains 15 residues. The CDR3 protein is CASRLQPGGGYEQYF. The CDR3 nucleotides read TGTGCCAGCAGATTACAGCCCGGCGGGGGCTACGAGCAGTACTTC.

The rearrangement uses TRBV5-1 and TRBJ2-6; the D is unclear. The CDR3 covers 14 residues. Between the trimmed V and J ends, which lost 0 bases and 6 bases, there was a span of 7 bases. CDR1 is SGHRS and CDR2 is YFSETQ in the germline V gene. CDR3 protein: CASSLARQANVLTF. The CDR3 coding sequence is TGCGCCAGCAGCTTGGCCAGGCAGGCCAACGTCCTGACTTTC.

The V and J genes are TRBV5-1 and TRBJ1-1; tentative D call: TRBD1 (5 bases). V was shortened by 4 bases and J by 0 bases, with 13 bases between the two germline ends. There are 15 residues in the CDR3. CDR1 and CDR2 (germline): SGHRS, YFSETQ. In DNA form, the CDR3 reads TGCGCCAGCAGCGTGGACATATCCATGAACACTGAAGCTTTCTTT. It yields the protein CASSVDISMNTEAFF.

This sequence joins TRBV2 and TRBJ1-4, with no clear D. V lost 7 bases to trimming and J lost 3 bases, with 12 bases between them. CDR1 and CDR2 from the germline V gene are SNHLY and FYNNEI. The CDR3 loop spans 14 amino acids. The CDR3 region is CASMSGEANEKLFF. CDR3 nucleotide sequence: TGTGCCAGCATGTCGGGAGAGGCTAATGAAAAACTGTTTTTT.

The chain employs TRBV7-6 and TRBJ2-7; D possibly corresponds to TRBD1 (8 bases). V lost 5 bases, J lost 6 bases, and 17 bases lay in between. This CDR3 region has 14 residues. CDR1 and CDR2 (germline): SGHVS, FNYEAQ. The chain's CDR3 is CASSSGTGSTEQYF. CDR3 sequence (DNA): TGTGCCAGCAGCAGCGGGACAGGATCCACCGAGCAGTACTTC.

This clone was seen more than once but under ten times. V usage is TRBV5-6 and J usage is TRBJ1-5; D gene unclear. This CDR3 has 14 amino acids. Trimming cost V 0 bases and J 6 bases, with 10 bases left between them. Germline V gene data show CDR1 as SGHDT and CDR2 as YYEEEE. The CDR3: CASSLATFGQPQHF. The CDR3 DNA reads as TGTGCCAGCAGCTTGGCTACTTTTGGTCAGCCCCAGCATTTT.

There are a few counts of this clone. J is TRBJ2-1 and V is TRBV6-5; 9 bases match TRBD2. Germline CDR1 reads MNHEY; CDR2 reads SVGAGI. The CDR3 runs 15 residues. The ends lost 2 bases at V and 7 bases at J; junction bases unmatched: 6. CDR3 sequence (DNA): TGTGCCAGCAGTTACCTGGGACTAGCCGTAAATGAGCAGTTCTTC. Translating gives CASSYLGLAVNEQFF.

V and J are TRBV7-9 and TRBJ1-1; 7 nucleotides agree with TRBD1. V lost 0 bases, J lost 6 bases, and 10 bases stayed unmatched. CDR1 is SEHNR and CDR2 is FQNEAQ in the germline V gene (reference sequence). This CDR3 contains 16 residues. CDR3 DNA sequence: TGTGCCAGCAGCTTAGCTACGACAGGGACACGCGCTGAAGCTTTCTTT. This sequence encodes CASSLATTGTRAEAFF.

This chain links TRBV5-6 with TRBJ2-2; 8 bases are a match to TRBD2. Germline CDR1 reads SGHDT; CDR2 reads YYEEEE. CDR3 size: 16 residues. Germline trimming cut 0 bases from V and 4 bases from J; bases unmatched to any gene: 5. CDR3 nucleotide sequence: TGTGCCAGCAGCTTGGTGGCGGGGGGCCGCACCGGGGAGCTGTTTTTT. Translating it yields CASSLVAGGRTGELFF.

This clone was detected only once. The V gene is TRBV5-1, the J gene TRBJ2-7; 9 bases align to TRBD1. The trim removed 4 bases at V and 6 bases at J, leaving 11 bases unmatched. Germline CDR1 and CDR2: SGHRS and YFSETQ. The CDR3 is 15 amino acids. This chain's CDR3 is CASSADAGQGAEQYF. Here the CDR3 DNA reads TGCGCCAGCAGCGCCGACGCGGGACAGGGAGCCGAGCAGTACTTC.

The chain uses TRBV5-1 and TRBJ2-7, with 7 bases matching TRBD2. V shed 5 bases and J 4 bases; nucleotides not matched to a gene: 6. The CDR3 covers 13 residues. Germline lookup yields CDR1 SGHRS and CDR2 YFSETQ. The CDR3 spells CASSPDGGYEQYF. The CDR3 DNA is TGCGCCAGCAGTCCGGACGGGGGGTACGAGCAGTACTTC.

This clone has just one count. This sequence joins TRBV29-1 and TRBJ2-7; 9 nucleotides align to TRBD2. This CDR3 is built from 12 residues. V lost 6 bases to trimming and J lost 7 bases; unmatched junction nucleotides: 7. Looked up from germline, CDR1 is SQVTM and CDR2 is ANQGSEA. CDR3 nucleotides: TGCAGCGTAGGGACTAGCTGGGGGGAGCAGTACTTC. It encodes CSVGTSWGEQYF.

This chain links TRBV6-5 with TRBJ1-2; TRBD1 matches at 9 bases. This CDR3 is built from 15 residues. The germline V gene encodes CDR1 MNHEY and CDR2 SVGAGI. Trimming at V came to 5 bases and at J to 7 bases, leaving 11 bases not matched to a gene. Written as DNA, the CDR3 is TGTGCCAGCAGTGCCCGGGACAGGGATTTTGGTGGCTACACCTTC. Translation: CASSARDRDFGGYTF.

The CDR3 here is CAWGGGSGSRTRYEQYF. The CDR3 DNA follows: TGTGCCTGGGGGGGCGGTAGCGGGAGTAGGACGCGCTACGAGCAGTACTTC. The chain employs TRBV30 and TRBJ2-7, with 9 bases that match TRBD2. The germline CDR1 and CDR2 sequences are GTSNPN and SVGIG (reference sequence). J gave up 3 bases and V 5 bases, and 17 bases lay outside the gene matches. The CDR3 is 17 residues long.

The chain employs TRBV2 and TRBJ1-4, with 7 bases matching TRBD1. The germline CDR1 and CDR2 sequences are SNHLY and FYNNEI. CDR3 length: 15 residues. V trimming: 4 bases; J trimming: 5 bases; junction bases outside the gene matches: 7. This CDR3 reads CASSGPGQQNEKLFF. CDR3 sequence (DNA): TGTGCCAGCAGTGGACCGGGACAGCAAAATGAAAAACTGTTTTTT.

This chain connects TRBV13 to TRBJ1-1; D is ambiguous. The CDR3 has 12 amino acids. The germline V gene has CDR1 PRHDT and CDR2 FYEKMQ (reference sequence). V shed 2 bases and J shed 1 base, with 2 bases lying between them. The CDR3 sequence is CASSLQNTEAFF. The CDR3 region has the DNA TGTGCCAGCAGCTTACAGAACACTGAAGCTTTCTTT. The variable domain in full, completed from reference TRBV13 and TRBJ1-1, reads AAGVIQSPRHLIKEKRETATLKCYPIPRHDTVYWYQQGPGQDPQFLISFYEKMQSDKGSIPDRFSAQQFSDYHSELNMSSLELGDSALYFCASSLQNTEAFFGQGTRLTVV.

V and J are TRBV5-3 and TRBJ2-1; TRBD2 matches at 13 bases. TRBV5-3 carries the ORF label, with uncertain function. CDR3 length: 18 amino acids. J gave up 0 bases and V 2 bases, and 5 bases lay outside the gene matches. The CDR3 loop reads CARSLGLAGDCSYNEQFF. DNA of the CDR3: TGTGCCAGAAGCTTAGGACTAGCGGGAGATTGCTCCTACAATGAGCAGTTCTTC.